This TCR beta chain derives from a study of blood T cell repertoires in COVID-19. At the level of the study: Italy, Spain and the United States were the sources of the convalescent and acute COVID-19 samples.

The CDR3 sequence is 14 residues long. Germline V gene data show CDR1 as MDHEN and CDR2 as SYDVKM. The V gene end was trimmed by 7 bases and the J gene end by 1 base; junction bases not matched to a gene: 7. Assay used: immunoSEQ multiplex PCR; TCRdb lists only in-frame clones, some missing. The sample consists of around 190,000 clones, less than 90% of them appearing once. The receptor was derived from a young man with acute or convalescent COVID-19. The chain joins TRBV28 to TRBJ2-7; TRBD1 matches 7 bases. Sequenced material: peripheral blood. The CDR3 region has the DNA TGTGCCAGCAAACCGGGACAGAGATCCTACGAGCAGTACTTC. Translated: CASKPGQRSYEQYF.